Presented here are 4 T cell receptor beta chains from one specimen sequenced in a study of immune cell composition in non-small cell lung cancer (TCRdb year 2017). The method was the immunoSEQ multiplex PCR assay. TCRdb re-hosts the immuneACCESS table, in-frame sequences only. Its copies lack some clones; in the studies checked, an unresolved V gene accounts for under half of them, and the cause for the rest is not known. The sample profile shows thousands of clones; roughly 70% of them were found once. Just over 4.5% of the sample is held by the ten biggest clonotypes. The sequenced material came from lung tumor tissue. The source of these receptors is a human donor with non-small cell lung cancer.

The V and J genes are TRBV30 and TRBJ2-7; TRBD1 might be the D (6 bases). Per germline, CDR1 GTSNPN and CDR2 SVGIG (reference sequence). Deletions cut 3 bases from V and 4 bases from J, with 13 bases between. The CDR3 is 13 amino acids. The CDR3 protein is CAWSRGRVYEQYF. CDR3 nucleotides: TGTGCCTGGAGCAGGGGTAGGGTGTACGAGCAGTACTTC. The whole variable domain, filled in from reference TRBV30 and TRBJ2-7, reads SQTIHQWPATLVQPVGSPLSLECTVEGTSNPNLYWYRQAAGRGLQLLFYSVGIGQISSEVPQNLSASRPQDRQFILSSKKLLLSDSGFYLCAWSRGRVYEQYFGPGTRLTVT.

The chain links TRBV9 to TRBJ2-5; no clear D. CDR3 length: 15 amino acids. Per germline, CDR1 SGDLS and CDR2 YYNGEE. The V and J ends lost 0 bases and 2 bases respectively, with 11 bases between them. This chain's CDR3 is CASSVGLLEQETQYF. DNA for the CDR3: TGTGCCAGCAGCGTAGGACTTCTAGAACAAGAGACCCAGTACTTC.

The chain is built from TRBV4-1 and TRBJ1-5; possible D gene TRBD1, 6 bases. Trimming left V 2 bases short and J 9 bases short, with 23 bases between. The germline V gene encodes CDR1 MGHRA and CDR2 YSYEKL. The CDR3 contains 17 residues. CDR3 coding DNA: TGCGCCAGCAGCCAACTCCGGGCAGGGGCCCTTGACAGGCCCCAGCATTTT. It encodes CASSQLRAGALDRPQHF.

The gene calls are TRBV6-1 and TRBJ2-1, with 11 bases that match TRBD2. Trimming cost V 7 bases and J 9 bases; bases outside gene matches: 11. Germline loops: CDR1 MNHNS, CDR2 SASEGT. The CDR3 covers 15 residues. CDR3 nucleotide sequence: TGTGCCAGCACCGGGACTAGCGGACTTTGGGCTGAGCAGTTCTTC. Translated, it gives CASTGTSGLWAEQFF.